This T cell receptor (beta chain) was captured in a study of blood T cell repertoires in COVID-19. In the study overall: T cells, B-cell-depleted T cells, or PBMCs supplied cDNA or gDNA.

Sequenced by immunoSEQ multiplex PCR; TCRdb stores in-frame clones only, minus some. Here the sample spans about 76,000 clones, roughly 85% being singletons. Germline CDR1 SQVTM, CDR2 ANQGSEA. The CDR3 extends over 18 amino acids. Losses at the gene ends were 5 bases for V and 6 bases for J; bases not matched to a gene: 18. The origin of this receptor is a man in his fifties with COVID-19, enrolled during active disease. Sequencing used peripheral blood. The rearrangement joins TRBV29-1 to TRBJ2-3; 12 bases are a match to TRBD2. CDR3 sequence reads: CSVPAWTSGKLGIDTQYF. The CDR3 bases are TGCAGCGTTCCGGCGTGGACTAGCGGGAAGTTGGGGATTGATACGCAGTATTTT.